This TCR beta chain was found in a study of spatial heterogeneity in lung cancer. Across the study: Strongly correlated with TCR transcript counts in tumor regions was a T cell module score, which was a transcriptional module score calculated from matched bulk RNA-seq.

MiXCR, run by TCRdb on the 5' RACE reads, gives a single entry per CDR3 protein. The table includes about 3,500 distinct CDR3 sequences, approximately 5.5% detected once. V lost 1 base and J 1 base, leaving 8 bases between the germline ends. Per germline, CDR1 LGHDT and CDR2 YNNKEL (reference sequence). This CDR3 spans 14 amino acids. The study's findings and limits: Tumor mutation count correlated with how many alpha and beta TCRs expanded intratumorally. There was tracking of ubiquitous and regional nonsynonymous mutations by the respective counts of ubiquitous and regional expanded TCRs.

This clonotype ranks as medium-sized. Antigen: not known. The library was designed around alpha chains, so this beta chain is a stray read whose abundance carries little weight. Sample time point: sample taken at primary tumor resection. The donors were 55 to 85 patients with non-small cell lung cancer that was early-stage and untreated. Whole RNA came from tumor, nontumor lung or frozen PBMC and was sequenced without being sorted. The input for sequencing was lung tumor tissue, taken at surgery. The V and J genes are TRBV3-1 and TRBJ2-7; D not resolved. The TCR comes from a female donor with early-stage non-small cell lung cancer. This CDR3 reads CASSQVRSSYEQYF. As DNA, the CDR3 is TGTGCCAGCAGCCAAGTCCGCAGTTCCTACGAGCAGTACTTC.